This T cell receptor beta chain was retrieved from a study of T cells in Graves' hyperthyroidism and ophthalmopathy. Amplification of TCR beta CDR3 regions used RNA as the template. The TCR CDR3 was amplified in a first-round RT-PCR using the HTBI primer set. MiXCR, applied by TCRdb to the multiplex PCR reads, yields one record per CDR3 protein. The data show around 570,000 distinct CDR3 sequences, 20% seen once. Study outcomes and limitations: Blood also showed most of the thyroid clonotypes that were expanded above 0.001.

Concerning this clonotype: The antigen remains unidentified.

The V and J ends lost 3 bases and 2 bases respectively, with 12 bases between them. The CDR3 length is 14 residues. Germline CDR1 and CDR2: SGHRS and YFSETQ. The sample consisted of blood. The J gene is TRBJ2-7, the V gene TRBV5-1, with D unclear. This receptor was obtained from a middle-aged man with Graves' ophthalmopathy. In nucleotides, the CDR3 is TGCGCCAGCAGCTGGGGTCCAGGCGCCTACGAGCAGTACTTC. Translated, it gives CASSWGPGAYEQYF.